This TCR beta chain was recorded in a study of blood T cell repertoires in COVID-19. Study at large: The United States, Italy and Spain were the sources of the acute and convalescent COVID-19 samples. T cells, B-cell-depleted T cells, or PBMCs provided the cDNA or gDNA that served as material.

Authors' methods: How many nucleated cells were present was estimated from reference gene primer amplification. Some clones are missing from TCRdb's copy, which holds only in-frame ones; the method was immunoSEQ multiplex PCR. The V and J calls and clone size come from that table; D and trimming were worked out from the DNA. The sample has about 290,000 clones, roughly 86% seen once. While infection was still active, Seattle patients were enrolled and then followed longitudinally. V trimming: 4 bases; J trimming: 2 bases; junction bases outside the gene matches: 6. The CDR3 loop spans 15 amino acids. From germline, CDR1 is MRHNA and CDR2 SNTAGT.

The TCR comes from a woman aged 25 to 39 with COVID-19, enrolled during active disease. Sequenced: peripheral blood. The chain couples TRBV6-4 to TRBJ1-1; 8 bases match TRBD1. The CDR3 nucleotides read TGTGCCAGCAGTGCTTCAGGGGGCCATAACACTGAAGCTTTCTTT. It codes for CASSASGGHNTEAFF.